This T cell receptor (beta chain) was sequenced in a study of blood T cell repertoires in COVID-19. Study-wide background: The origin of the acute and convalescent COVID-19 samples was the United States, Italy and Spain.

Patients from Seattle were sampled longitudinally, starting during active infection. Per the germline V gene, CDR1 is SGHRS and CDR2 is YFSETQ. The CDR3 consists of 15 residues. V was shortened by 0 bases and J by 4 bases, with 13 bases between the two germline ends. Per the authors' pipeline: Researchers report that nucleated cell counts were estimated from reference gene primer amplification. TCRdb's table, derived via immunoSEQ multiplex PCR, lists solely in-frame clones and lacks some. V, J and clone size derive from that table, while D and trimming were established from the DNA sequence. The sample records about 230,000 clones, approximately 84% being singletons.

V gene TRBV5-1 combines with J gene TRBJ1-1, with a possible D match to TRBD1 (6 bases). Specimen: peripheral blood. This TCR was recovered from a man aged 45-65 years with COVID-19, enrolled during active disease. The CDR3 here is CASSLGTGLVTEAFF. CDR3 in DNA: TGCGCCAGCAGCTTGGGCACAGGGTTGGTCACTGAAGCTTTCTTT.